The 9 T cell receptor beta chains reported below all come from one sample, sequenced in a study of blood T cell repertoires in COVID-19. Clones were sequenced by immunoSEQ multiplex PCR, and TCRdb holds only the in-frame ones, with some missing. Of about 80,000 clones listed, about four fifths are singletons. The sequenced sample was peripheral blood. The receptors derive from a human donor in a cohort sampled during active COVID-19.

V usage is TRBV28 and J usage is TRBJ2-5, with TRBD1 matching over 8 bases. The CDR3 is made up of 15 amino acids. Germline loops: CDR1 MDHEN, CDR2 SYDVKM. V lost 1 base to trimming and J lost 4 bases; unmatched junction nucleotides: 5. The CDR3 here is CASSLSGGEGETQYF. The CDR3 DNA sequence: TGTGCCAGCAGTTTATCAGGGGGCGAAGGAGAGACCCAGTACTTC.

The chain has TRBV5-4 and TRBJ1-6; 8 bases align to TRBD1. This CDR3 comprises 18 residues. The ends lost 4 bases at V and 7 bases at J; junction bases unmatched: 16. Germline loops: CDR1 SGHNT, CDR2 YYREEE (reference sequence). As DNA, the CDR3 is TGTGCCAGCAGCCTAAGGACAGGGCCTGTGATGGGGAATTCACCCCTCCACTTT. Translation gives CASSLRTGPVMGNSPLHF.

As concerns this clone: In the same sample, other DNA sequences code for this CDR3. The chain has TRBV7-2 and TRBJ1-4; possibly TRBD1 for D (5 bases). This CDR3 contains 13 residues. Germline loops: CDR1 SGHTA, CDR2 FQGNSA. V lost 5 bases and J 8 bases, leaving 12 bases between the germline ends. The CDR3 DNA reads TGTGCCAGCAGCCGCAAGGGGCGGGAAAAACTGTTTTTT. It translates to CASSRKGREKLFF.

The V and J genes are TRBV27 and TRBJ2-7; TRBD2 matches 8 bases. V lost 11 bases to trimming and J lost 3 bases; unmatched junction nucleotides: 9. Germline-derived CDR1 and CDR2 are MNHEY and SMNVEV (reference sequence). The CDR3 spans 13 residues. The CDR3 protein is CAAGGGRFYEQYF. The DNA of the CDR3 is TGTGCCGCCGGGGGGGGCCGATTCTACGAGCAGTACTTC.

This clone was picked up a small number of times. CDR3 amino acids: CASRGGPTNEKLFF. The CDR3 bases are TGTGCCAGCAGGGGGGGGCCAACTAATGAAAAACTGTTTTTT. V usage is TRBV2 and J usage is TRBJ1-4; maybe TRBD1 (6 bases). Trimming took 6 bases from V and 0 from J, leaving 8 bases between them. The CDR3 sequence is 14 residues long. Germline assignment: CDR1 SNHLY and CDR2 FYNNEI.

The chain links TRBV5-1 to TRBJ2-3; the D gene is possibly TRBD1 (6 bases). This CDR3 contains 14 residues. V gave up 4 bases and J gave up 4 bases, with 13 bases separating them. The V gene's germline CDR1 is SGHRS and CDR2 YFSETQ. The chain's CDR3 is CASSTGNMADTQYF. CDR3 coding DNA: TGCGCCAGCAGCACAGGGAATATGGCAGATACGCAGTATTTT.

CDR3 residues: CASSLLAGGLDNEQFF. The CDR3 DNA is TGCGCCAGCAGCTTATTAGCGGGAGGGCTGGACAATGAGCAGTTCTTC. The rearrangement links TRBV5-1 to TRBJ2-1; the match to TRBD2 covers 11 bases. With 2 bases clipped from V and 5 bases from J, the junction kept 6 bases outside the gene matches. CDR1 is SGHRS and CDR2 is YFSETQ in the germline V gene. The CDR3 length is 16 residues.

The rearrangement uses TRBV15 and TRBJ2-2; TRBD1 is a possible D gene (5 bases). V dropped 6 bases and J dropped 6 bases, with 8 bases sitting between them. The CDR3 spans 12 residues. The germline CDR1 and CDR2 sequences are LNHNV and YYDKDF (reference sequence). CDR3 coding DNA: TGTGCCACCAGTAAAGGGGCCGGGGAGCTGTTTTTT. Amino acids: CATSKGAGELFF.

This clone appeared a few times. This rearrangement joins TRBV6-5 to TRBJ1-2; D perhaps matches TRBD1 (5 bases). With 6 bases removed from V and 8 bases from J, the gap between germline ends came to 16 bases. The CDR3 spans 13 residues. Germline loops: CDR1 MNHEY, CDR2 SVGAGI. The CDR3 protein is CASRVGWGDGYTF. The CDR3, as DNA: TGTGCCAGCAGAGTAGGTTGGGGGGACGGCTACACCTTC.